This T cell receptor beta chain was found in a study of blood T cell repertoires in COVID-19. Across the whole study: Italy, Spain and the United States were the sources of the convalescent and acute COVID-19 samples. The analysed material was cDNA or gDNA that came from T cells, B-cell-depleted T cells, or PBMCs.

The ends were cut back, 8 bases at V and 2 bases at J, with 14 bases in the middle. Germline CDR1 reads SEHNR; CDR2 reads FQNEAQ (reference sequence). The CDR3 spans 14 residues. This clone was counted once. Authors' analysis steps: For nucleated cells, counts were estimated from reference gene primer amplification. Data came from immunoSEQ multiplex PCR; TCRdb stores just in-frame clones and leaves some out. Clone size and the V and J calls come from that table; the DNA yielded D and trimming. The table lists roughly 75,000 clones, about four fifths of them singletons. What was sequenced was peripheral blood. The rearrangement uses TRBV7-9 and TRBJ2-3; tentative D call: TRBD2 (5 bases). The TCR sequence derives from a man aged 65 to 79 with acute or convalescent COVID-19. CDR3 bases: TGTGCCAGCTCTGCGGGCCCATCCACAGATACGCAGTATTTT. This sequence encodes CASSAGPSTDTQYF.